This T cell receptor beta chain appears in the sequencing data of a study of cytomegalovirus exposure and HLA in healthy donors. Study-wide findings and caveats: A few of the chains that were CMV-associated were confirmed in vitro to be specific for CMV antigens.

The primer mix had 60 Vbeta and 13 Jbeta primers. Original analysis: Approximately 12 million of the 80 million or so unique TCR beta chains counted in a later analysis were shared. Produced via immunoSEQ multiplex PCR; TCRdb's table is partial and in-frame only. The V and J calls and the clone size are those of that table, but D and trimming were determined from the DNA. Of around 99,000 clones in the sample, around 85% are singletons; the top ten hold more than 2%. Germline V gene data show CDR1 as MGHRA and CDR2 as YSYEKL. Trimming pared 0 bases from V and 4 bases from J, leaving 9 bases between. The CDR3 totals 14 residues. Points on this clone: Antigen specificity is unknown.

This sequence originates from a man aged 25-45 years in good health and CMV-seronegative. The rearrangement links TRBV4-1 to TRBJ2-5, with TRBD1 as a possible D gene (5 bases). Sequencing was carried out using PBMCs. The CDR3 DNA sequence: TGCGCCAGCAGCCAAGAGGGGCGAGGAGAGACCCAGTACTTC. Translation gives CASSQEGRGETQYF.